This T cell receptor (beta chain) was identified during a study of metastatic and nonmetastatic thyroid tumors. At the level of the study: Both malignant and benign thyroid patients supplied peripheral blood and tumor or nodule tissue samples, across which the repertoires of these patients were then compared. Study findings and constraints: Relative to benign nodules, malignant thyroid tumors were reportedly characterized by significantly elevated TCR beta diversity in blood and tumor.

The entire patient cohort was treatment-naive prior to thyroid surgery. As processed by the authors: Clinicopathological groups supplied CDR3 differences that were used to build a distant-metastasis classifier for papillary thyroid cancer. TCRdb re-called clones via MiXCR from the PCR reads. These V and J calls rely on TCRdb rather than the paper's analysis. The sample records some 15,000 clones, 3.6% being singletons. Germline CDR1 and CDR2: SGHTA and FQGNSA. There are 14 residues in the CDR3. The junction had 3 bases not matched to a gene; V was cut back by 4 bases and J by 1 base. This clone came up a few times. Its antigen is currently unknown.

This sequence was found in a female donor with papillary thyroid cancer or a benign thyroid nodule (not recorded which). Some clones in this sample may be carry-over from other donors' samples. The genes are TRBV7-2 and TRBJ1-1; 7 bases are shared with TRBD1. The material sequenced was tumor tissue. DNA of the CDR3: TGTGCCAGCAGCTCTCAGGGGGGGAACACTGAAGCTTTCTTT. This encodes CASSSQGGNTEAFF.